This T cell receptor (beta chain) was sequenced in a study of response to subunit inactivated influenza vaccine. The CDR3 is 14 amino acids. With 1 base clipped from V and 4 bases from J, the junction kept 3 bases outside the gene matches. Per germline, CDR1 MNHEY and CDR2 SMNVEV (reference sequence). In this sample, this clonotype turned up many times. Its antigen is unidentified. From the RT-PCR reads, TCRdb called clonotypes with MiXCR, one entry per CDR3 protein. The top ten hold less than 8.5% of the sample, which has about 240,000 distinct CDR3 sequences, 12% seen once. Study observations and caveats: The authors suggested that every seasonal influenza vaccination recruits few new T cells.

This chain links TRBV27 with TRBJ2-7, with 8 nucleotides matching TRBD2. Sequencing was performed on non-naive T cells sorted from PBMCs, taken 14 to 15 days before vaccination. The source is a man in his fifties who received an inactivated influenza vaccine. This CDR3 is CASSLWSGGYEQYF. The DNA of the CDR3 is TGTGCCAGCAGTTTATGGAGCGGGGGTTACGAGCAGTACTTC.